This TCR beta chain was observed in a study of graft-versus-host responses after intestinal transplantation. The study, taken as a whole, reports: Early post-transplant falls in HvG clones accompanied the peak levels of circulating GvH clones.

Sequencing used immunoSEQ multiplex PCR; TCRdb keeps in-frame clones, though not all of them. The data show about 120,000 clones, approximately 96% seen once. Concerning this clone: The target antigen is unknown.

The CDR3 contains 15 residues. V gave up 5 bases and J gave up 4 bases; unmatched junction bases: 7. Germline lookup yields CDR1 MDHEN and CDR2 SYDVKM. The receptor comes from a human donor who received an intestinal transplant. V and J are TRBV28 and TRBJ2-2, with 7 bases identical to TRBD1. Material: unstimulated CD8+ T cells sorted from spleen or lymph node cells, obtained before intestinal transplant. DNA for the CDR3: TGTGCCAGCAGTACAAGACAGGGAGTCACCGGGGAGCTGTTTTTT. It specifies CASSTRQGVTGELFF.